The present entry profiles one T cell receptor (beta chain) with its context. This clonotype was counted a few times. Its antigen remains undetermined. Base qualities are not recorded, but no much larger clone differs from it by a single base. The CDR3 contains 16 residues, cysteine and phenylalanine counted. The kept DNA is CDR3 alone, 48 bases in frame from the first base. Based on the germline V gene (reference sequence), the CDR1 and CDR2 sequences are SEHNR and FQNEAQ. The V end gives up 5 bases and the J end 3 bases, leaving 11 bases in the junction not matched to a gene. This specimen comes from a study of T cell repertoires in cytomegalovirus infection (dated by TCRdb to between 2018 and 2020). In the study overall: Alongside well-studied HLA-B-restricted epitopes, the peptide stimulations were aimed at recently identified HLA-C-restricted CMV epitopes, whose presentation resists viral immunomodulation. Donor HLA type was relevant to the analysis, as public TCR beta signatures indicated carriage of CMV infection together with the matching HLA type.

The paper's findings and limits, for the study overall: In both this cohort and an independent roughly 350-donor cohort, the cumulative frequency of public TCR beta family members distinguished carriers of CMV infection plus the relevant HLA type. The ex vivo response was dominated by HLA-C-restricted CMV-specific TCR beta clonotypes, which also provided the single most frequent clonotype in two of eight donors.

Sample treatment or condition, as interpreted from the label and publication: in vitro stimulation with specific CMV peptide epitopes to enrich CMV-specific T cells. Sequencing relied on an Illumina HiSeq 1500. TCRdb applied fastp at Q25 and MiXCR to the public reads, then kept only in-frame beta chains. Merged by CDR3 protein, the rows form single entries marked with the most common genes and DNA. Here the sample has approximately 1,000,000 distinct CDR3 sequences; under 40% occur a single time. The leading ten clones occupy about an eighth of the sample. The sequenced sample was cultured CD8+ T cells from PBMCs, obtained from culture after CMV antigen stimulation. Here the chain combines TRBV7-9 and TRBJ2-7; a stretch of 9 junction bases matches TRBD1. The TCR sequence derives from a human donor in good health (CMV status not recorded). Some clones in this sample may be carry-over from other donors' samples. The CDR3 region reads CASSPARGQGGYEQYF. Read as DNA, the sequence is TGTGCCAGCAGCCCCGCCCGGGGACAGGGAGGCTACGAGCAGTACTTC.